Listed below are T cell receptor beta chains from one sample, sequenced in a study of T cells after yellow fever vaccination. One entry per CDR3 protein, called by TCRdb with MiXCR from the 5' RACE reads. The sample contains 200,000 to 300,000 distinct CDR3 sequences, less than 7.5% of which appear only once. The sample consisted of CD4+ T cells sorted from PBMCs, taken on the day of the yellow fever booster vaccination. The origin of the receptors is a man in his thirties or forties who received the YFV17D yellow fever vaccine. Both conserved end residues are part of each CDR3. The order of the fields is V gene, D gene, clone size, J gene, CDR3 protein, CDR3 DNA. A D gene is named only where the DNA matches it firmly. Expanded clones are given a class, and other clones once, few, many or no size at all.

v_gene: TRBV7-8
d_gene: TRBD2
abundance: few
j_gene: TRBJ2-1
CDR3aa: CASSLQAGLYNEQFF
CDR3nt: TGTGCCAGCAGCTTACAAGCGGGACTTTACAATGAGCAGTTCTTC

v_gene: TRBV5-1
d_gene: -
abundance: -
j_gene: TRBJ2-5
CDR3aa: CARSLATETQYF
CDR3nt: TGCGCCCGCAGCTTGGCAACTGAGACCCAGTACTTC

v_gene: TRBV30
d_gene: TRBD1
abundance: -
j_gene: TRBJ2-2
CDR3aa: CAWTGTGAGELFF
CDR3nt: TGTGCCTGGACTGGGACAGGGGCCGGGGAGCTGTTTTTT

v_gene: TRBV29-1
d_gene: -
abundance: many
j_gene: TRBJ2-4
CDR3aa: CSVETGRDIQYF
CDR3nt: TGCAGCGTGGAGACAGGGAGGGACATTCAGTACTTC

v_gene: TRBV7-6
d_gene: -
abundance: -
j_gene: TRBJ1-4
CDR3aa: CASSLERGSEKLFF
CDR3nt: TGTGCCAGCAGCTTAGAGCGGGGTAGTGAAAAACTGTTTTTT

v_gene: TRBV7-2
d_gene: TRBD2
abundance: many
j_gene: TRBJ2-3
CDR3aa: CASSLVGTSGSTDTQYF
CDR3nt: TGTGCCAGCAGCTTAGTAGGGACTAGCGGGAGCACAGATACGCAGTATTTT

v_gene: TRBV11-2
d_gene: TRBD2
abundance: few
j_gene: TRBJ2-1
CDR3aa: CASSPHPWTSGASYNEQFF
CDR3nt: TGTGCCAGCAGCCCCCACCCCTGGACTAGCGGGGCGTCCTACAATGAGCAGTTCTTC

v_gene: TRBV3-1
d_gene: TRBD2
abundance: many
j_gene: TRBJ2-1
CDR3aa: CASSQVGTSGRNEQFF
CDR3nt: TGTGCCAGCAGCCAAGTCGGCACTAGCGGGAGAAATGAGCAGTTCTTC

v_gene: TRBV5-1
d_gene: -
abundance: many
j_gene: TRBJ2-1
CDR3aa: CASSTGRQNNEQFF
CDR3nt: TGCGCCAGCAGCACCGGACGTCAAAACAATGAGCAGTTCTTC

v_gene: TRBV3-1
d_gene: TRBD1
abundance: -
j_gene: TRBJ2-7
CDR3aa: CASSHSGTGIGEQYF
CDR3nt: TGTGCCAGCAGCCATTCCGGGACAGGGATAGGCGAGCAGTACTTC

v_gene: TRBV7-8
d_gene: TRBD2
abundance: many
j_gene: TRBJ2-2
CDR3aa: CASSLFFLAGNTGELFF
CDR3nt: TGTGCCAGCAGCTTGTTTTTCTTAGCGGGAAACACCGGGGAGCTGTTTTTT

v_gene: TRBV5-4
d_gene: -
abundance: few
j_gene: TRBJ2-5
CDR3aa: CASSLERRGETQYF
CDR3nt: TGTGCCAGCAGCTTGGAGCGCAGGGGTGAGACCCAGTACTTC

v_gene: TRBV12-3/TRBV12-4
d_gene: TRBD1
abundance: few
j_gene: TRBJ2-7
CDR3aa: CASRDRGSLGYEQYF
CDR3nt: TGTGCCAGCAGGGACAGGGGGAGTTTGGGGTACGAGCAGTACTTC

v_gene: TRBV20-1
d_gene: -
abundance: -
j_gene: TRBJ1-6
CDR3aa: CSVQATAYNSPLHF
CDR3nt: TGCAGTGTACAAGCAACAGCCTATAATTCACCCCTCCACTTT

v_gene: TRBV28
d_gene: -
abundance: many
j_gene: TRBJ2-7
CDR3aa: CAIAGNPYEQYF
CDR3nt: TGTGCCATTGCGGGGAACCCCTACGAGCAGTACTTC

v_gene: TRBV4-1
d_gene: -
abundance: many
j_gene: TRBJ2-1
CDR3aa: CASSQGILDNEQFF
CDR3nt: TGCGCCAGCAGCCAAGGGATACTGGACAATGAGCAGTTCTTC

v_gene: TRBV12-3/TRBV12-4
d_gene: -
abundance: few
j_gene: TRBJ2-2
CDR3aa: CASKYDRTTGELFF
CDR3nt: TGTGCCAGCAAATATGACAGAACCACCGGGGAGCTGTTTTTT

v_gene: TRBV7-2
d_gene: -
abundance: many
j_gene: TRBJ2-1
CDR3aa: CASSLREPMGSYNEQFF
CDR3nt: TGTGCCAGCAGCTTACGAGAACCGATGGGCTCCTACAATGAGCAGTTCTTC

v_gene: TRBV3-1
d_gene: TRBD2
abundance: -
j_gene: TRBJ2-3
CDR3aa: CASSQAGGSTDTQYF
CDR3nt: TGTGCCAGCAGCCAAGCGGGAGGGAGCACAGATACGCAGTATTTT

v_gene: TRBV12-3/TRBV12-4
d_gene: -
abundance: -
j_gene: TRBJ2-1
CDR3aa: CASSFAENNEQFF
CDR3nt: TGTGCCAGCAGTTTTGCAGAGAACAATGAGCAGTTCTTC

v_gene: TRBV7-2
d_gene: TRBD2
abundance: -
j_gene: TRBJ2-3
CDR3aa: CATTGGDIRADTQYF
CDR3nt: TGTGCCACCACGGGGGGGGATATACGGGCAGATACGCAGTATTTT

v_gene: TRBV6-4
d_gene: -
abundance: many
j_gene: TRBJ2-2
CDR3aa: CASSMGDTGELFF
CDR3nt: TGTGCCTCAAGCATGGGGGACACCGGGGAGCTGTTTTTT

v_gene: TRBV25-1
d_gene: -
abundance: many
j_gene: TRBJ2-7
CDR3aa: CASMESYEQYF
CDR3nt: TGTGCCAGCATGGAAAGCTACGAGCAGTACTTC

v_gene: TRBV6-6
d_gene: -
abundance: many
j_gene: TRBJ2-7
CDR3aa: CASSPPGEQYF
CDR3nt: TGTGCCAGCAGTCCTCCTGGCGAGCAGTACTTC

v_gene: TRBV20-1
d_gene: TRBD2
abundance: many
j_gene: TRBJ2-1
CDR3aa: CSARRTSGGYSSYNEQFF
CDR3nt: TGCAGTGCTAGGAGGACTAGCGGGGGCTATAGCTCCTACAATGAGCAGTTCTTC

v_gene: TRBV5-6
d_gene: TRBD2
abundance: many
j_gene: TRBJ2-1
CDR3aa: CASSFERSGEPNYNEQFF
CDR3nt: TGTGCCAGCAGCTTCGAGAGAAGCGGGGAACCGAACTACAATGAGCAGTTCTTC

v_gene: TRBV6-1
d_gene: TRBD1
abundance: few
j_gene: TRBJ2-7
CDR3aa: CASSTGQGMSEQYF
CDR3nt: TGTGCCAGCAGTACGGGACAGGGGATGTCCGAGCAGTACTTC

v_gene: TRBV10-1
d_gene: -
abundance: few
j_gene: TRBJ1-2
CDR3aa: CASSKVLDRTYGYTF
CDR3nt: TGCGCCAGCAGTAAAGTCTTGGACAGAACCTATGGCTACACCTTC

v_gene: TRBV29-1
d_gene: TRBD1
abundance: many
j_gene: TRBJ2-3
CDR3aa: CSVGQGADTQYF
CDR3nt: TGCAGCGTTGGCCAGGGGGCAGATACGCAGTATTTT

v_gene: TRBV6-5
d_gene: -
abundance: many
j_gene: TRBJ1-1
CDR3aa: CASSGYTEAFF
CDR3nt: TGTGCCAGTAGTGGGTACACTGAAGCTTTCTTT

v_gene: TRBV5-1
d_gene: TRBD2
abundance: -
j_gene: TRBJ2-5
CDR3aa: CASSLNPGTSGMSQYF
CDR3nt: TGCGCCAGCAGCTTGAATCCGGGGACTAGCGGGATGTCCCAGTACTTC

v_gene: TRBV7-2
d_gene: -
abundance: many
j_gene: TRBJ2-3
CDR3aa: CASSLALAGDTQYF
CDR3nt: TGTGCCAGCAGCTTAGCTCTCGCAGGGGATACGCAGTATTTT

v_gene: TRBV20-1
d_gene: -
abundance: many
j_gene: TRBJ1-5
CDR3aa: CSAQPTTGNQPQHF
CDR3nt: TGCAGTGCTCAACCCACTACAGGAAATCAGCCCCAGCATTTT

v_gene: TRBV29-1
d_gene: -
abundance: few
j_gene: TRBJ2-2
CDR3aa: CSVAGRNTGELFF
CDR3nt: TGCAGCGTTGCAGGGCGGAACACCGGGGAGCTGTTTTTT